Included here is one T cell receptor (beta chain) sequence, with context. Its antigen is unidentified. This sample was included in a study of cytomegalovirus exposure and HLA in healthy donors. Use of 60 Vbeta and 13 Jbeta primers characterized the PCR. Data came from immunoSEQ multiplex PCR; TCRdb stores just in-frame clones and leaves some out. The data hold some 200,000 clones, with more than 75% observed a single time. Between the trimmed V and J ends, which lost 3 bases and 0 bases, there was a span of 7 bases. Germline V gene lookup returns CDR1 SGHDT and CDR2 YYEEEE. This CDR3 is built from 13 residues. Whole-study findings and limits: Excluded: some indistinguishable V segments such as TRBV6-2 and TRBV6-3. It was reportedly the case that the classifier diagnosed cytomegalovirus status with high specificity and sensitivity. V- and J-gene trimming in TCR beta was tied to a missense DCLRE1C variant by an analysis performed later. Researchers counted 164 TCR beta chains as cytomegalovirus-associated.

The specimen was PBMCs. The chain joins TRBV5-6 to TRBJ2-7; weak D call: TRBD1 (5 bases). The sequence was collected from a woman aged 45 to 65 in good health and CMV-seropositive. CDR3 sequence (DNA): TGTGCCAGCAGCTCAGGGTCCTCCTACGAGCAGTACTTC. Encoded protein: CASSSGSSYEQYF.